The rows below give T cell receptor beta chains drawn from one sample of a study of CD8 T cells in Susac syndrome. TCRdb analysed the immunoSEQ multiplex PCR reads with MiXCR anew, one entry per CDR3 protein. The table shows some 100,000 distinct CDR3 sequences, with roughly 95% occurring only once. The sequenced material came from CD4+ T cells from PBMCs. Source of these receptors: a human donor in good health. The conserved cysteine and the conserved F or W are not part of the CDR3 here. The D gene is left open where the match is weak.

>TRBJ1-2|-|TRBV30
AWSQRRNNYGYT
>TRBJ2-7|TRBD1|TRBV20-1
SAVPGDRSSYEQY
>TRBJ2-3|-|TRBV20-1
SAARGGPDTQY
>TRBJ2-3|-|TRBV7-2
ASSESQWETDTQY
>TRBJ1-5|TRBD1|TRBV7-6
ASSGQESQPQH
>TRBJ1-4|-|TRBV4-2
ASSVGRATNEKLF
>TRBJ2-7|TRBD1|TRBV3-1
ASSQDRGHSYEQY
>TRBJ2-1|TRBD2|TRBV27
ASSLVSLGLADYNEQF
>TRBJ2-7|-|TRBV19
ATGESYEQY
>TRBJ2-3|-|TRBV7-6
ASSLMQGDTQY
>TRBJ1-2|TRBD1|TRBV30
AWRRGQGYKGYT
>TRBJ2-5|TRBD1|TRBV12-3/TRBV12-4
ASSLGTGSYQETQY
>TRBJ2-7|-|TRBV5-6
ASSLYQFLPAYEQY
>TRBJ1-2|-|TRBV29-1
SVGDAWGYGYT
>TRBJ1-6|TRBD1|TRBV6-5
ASSFRPGQGARSDNSPLH
>TRBJ2-7|TRBD2|TRBV3-1
ASSHYGGGEEQY
>TRBJ2-2|-|TRBV2
ASRDDKNTGELF
>TRBJ2-5|TRBD1|TRBV20-1
SARTGGLETQY
>TRBJ2-5|TRBD2|TRBV20-1
SARDLREGLETQY
>TRBJ1-4|TRBD1|TRBV5-4
ASSLRGGEKLF
>TRBJ2-1|TRBD2|TRBV20-1
SARSGGGRVNEQF
>TRBJ1-1|-|TRBV5-1
ASSLADRSTVYTEAF
>TRBJ2-5|TRBD1|TRBV5-1
ASSLAGTGQETQY
>TRBJ1-4|TRBD1|TRBV5-1
ASTGQGGLGEKLF
>TRBJ2-7|-|TRBV28
ASSLATEQY
>TRBJ2-7|TRBD1|TRBV9
ASSQTGIPYEQY